This T cell receptor (beta chain) emerged from a study of cytomegalovirus exposure and HLA in healthy donors. The CDR3 runs to 16 residues. V lost 0 bases to trimming and J lost 0 bases, with 10 bases between them. The V gene's germline CDR1 is MNHEY and CDR2 SMNVEV (reference sequence). TCRdb's copy holds only in-frame clones and misses some; the assay was immunoSEQ multiplex PCR. Among hundreds of thousands of clones listed, over 80% were seen once. This clone was observed a single time. The clonotype comes from a woman in her late teens or twenties in good health and CMV-seronegative. V and J are TRBV27 and TRBJ2-3; maybe TRBD1 (6 bases). Source material: PBMCs. The CDR3 protein is CASSLSNRASTDTQYF. CDR3 nucleotides: TGTGCCAGCAGTTTATCGAACAGGGCCAGCACAGATACGCAGTATTTT.